The T cell receptor beta chain described here comes from a study of blood T cell repertoires in COVID-19. Data came from immunoSEQ multiplex PCR; TCRdb stores just in-frame clones and leaves some out. The sample includes fewer than 150,000 clones, 80% to 90% seen only once; the top ten take about 4.8%. A remark on this clone: The junction and the germline gene differ at one end; a read error may be behind it.

The specimen was peripheral blood. The clonotype originates from a woman aged 50 to 60 with acute or convalescent COVID-19.

This CDR3 is CASTYGQQGGTPLHF. Written as DNA, the CDR3 is TGTGCCAGCACTTACGGTCAACAGGGAGGGACACCCCTCCACTTT. The chain links TRBV6-6 to TRBJ1-6; maybe TRBD1 (6 bases). Looked up from germline, CDR1 is MNHNY and CDR2 is SVGAGI (reference sequence). CDR3 length: 15 residues.